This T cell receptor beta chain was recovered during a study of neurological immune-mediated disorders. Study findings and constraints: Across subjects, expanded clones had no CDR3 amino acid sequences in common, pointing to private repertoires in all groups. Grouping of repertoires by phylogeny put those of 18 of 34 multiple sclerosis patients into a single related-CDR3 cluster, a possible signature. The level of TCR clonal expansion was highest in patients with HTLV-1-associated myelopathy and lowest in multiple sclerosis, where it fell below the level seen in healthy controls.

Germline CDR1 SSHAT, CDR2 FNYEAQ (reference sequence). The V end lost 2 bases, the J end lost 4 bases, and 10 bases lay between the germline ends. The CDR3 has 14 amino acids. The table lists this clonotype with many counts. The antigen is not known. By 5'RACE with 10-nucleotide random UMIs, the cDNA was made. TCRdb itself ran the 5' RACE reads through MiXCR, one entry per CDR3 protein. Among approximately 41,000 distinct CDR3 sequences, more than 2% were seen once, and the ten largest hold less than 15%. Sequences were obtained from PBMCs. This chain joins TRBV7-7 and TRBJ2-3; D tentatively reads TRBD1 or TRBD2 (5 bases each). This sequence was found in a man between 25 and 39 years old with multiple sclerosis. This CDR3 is CASSLSLGADTQYF. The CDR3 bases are TGTGCCAGCAGCTTAAGTTTGGGGGCAGATACGCAGTATTTT.